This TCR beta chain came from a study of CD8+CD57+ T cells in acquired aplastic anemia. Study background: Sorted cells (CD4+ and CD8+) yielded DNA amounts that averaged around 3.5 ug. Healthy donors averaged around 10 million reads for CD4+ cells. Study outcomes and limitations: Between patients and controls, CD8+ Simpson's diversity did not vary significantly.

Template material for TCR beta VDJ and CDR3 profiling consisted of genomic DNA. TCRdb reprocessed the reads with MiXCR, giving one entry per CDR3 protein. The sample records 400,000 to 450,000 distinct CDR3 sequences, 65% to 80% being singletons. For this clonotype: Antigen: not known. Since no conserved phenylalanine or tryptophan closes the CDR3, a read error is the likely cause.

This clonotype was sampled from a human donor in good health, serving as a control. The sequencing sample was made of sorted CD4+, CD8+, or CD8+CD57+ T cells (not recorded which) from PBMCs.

The CDR3 loop reads CASSLSTSPLHL. The CDR3 DNA is TGTGCCAGCAGCTTAAGTACTTCACCCCTCCACTTG. The chain carries TRBV7-6 and TRBJ1-6; D is uncertain. This CDR3 spans 12 amino acids. CDR1 and CDR2 (germline): SGHVS, FNYEAQ. Trimming removed 2 bases from V and 9 bases from J, with 5 bases in between.